This entry is about one TCR beta chain. The clone's antigen remains unknown. One base away there is no much larger clone; base qualities are not given. Sorted unstimulated T cells, along with proliferating T cells recovered from mixed lymphocyte reactions, underwent TCRbeta CDR3 sequencing. Fresh whole blood from around 11 HLA-typed healthy donors was used to isolate PBMCs. The sample originates from a study of siplizumab effects on memory and regulatory T cells (dated by TCRdb to about 2019). With regard to the full study: The study looked at the effect of siplizumab, an anti-CD2 antibody, on alloreactive T-cell subsets in allogeneic mixed lymphocyte reactions made from human PBMCs. Here is what the overall study found, with its caveats: Roughly 75-97% of proliferating CD4+ or CD8+ clones could not be assigned a naive or memory phenotype. The cumulative frequency of alloreactive sequences traceable to unstimulated CD4+ memory T cells was significantly reduced by siplizumab. Among mappable alloreactive CD4+ clones, an average Treg-derived fraction of over 60% was observed with siplizumab, compared with roughly 28% in control reactions. Whether proliferating Tregs from siplizumab cultures actually had suppressive function was not functionally confirmed. Unstimulated naive T cells appeared to be more diverse than memory T cells, and naive cells seemed to make a substantial contribution to the alloresponse. Because sequences at frequencies below about 10^-5 were poorly captured, only a minor fraction of alloreactive clones could be mapped back to unstimulated subsets.

Library preparation employed the immunoSEQ multiplex PCR assay. Roughly 10^5 TCR templates per sample were assayed on the deep sequencing platform. Genomic DNA extracted from sorted T cells was used for TCRbeta CDR3 sequencing. The study's own analysis went as follows. The R programming language was used for the clonal analysis of the TCRbeta CDR3 data. Unstimulated samples were compared with post-reaction CFSE-low samples to define alloreactive CD4+ and CD8+ clones. By matching sequences to the repertoires of sorted unstimulated Treg and non-Treg cells, each alloreactive CD4+ clone was assigned a regulatory or non-regulatory origin. TCRdb mirrors the immuneACCESS table, restricted to in-frame sequences. Some clones are absent from its copies; in checked studies, under half trace to an unresolved V gene, and the reason for the others is unknown. The V and J calls and clone size come from that table; D and trimming were worked out from the DNA. The sample has 65,000 to 85,000 clones on record, approximately 93% of them singletons. The top ten clones comprise 4.5% to 5% of the sample.

After removal of 4 bases from V and 6 bases from J, the junction retains 10 bases not matched to a gene. The CDR3 has 15 amino acids, counting the end cysteine and phenylalanine. Only the CDR3 region is kept as DNA, spanning 45 bases read in frame from base 1. The germline V gene specifies MGHRA as CDR1 and YSYEKL as CDR2. The sequence links TRBV4-1 to TRBJ2-7, with 9 bases matching TRBD2. Sequenced sample: CD8+ T cells sorted from blood. The TCR originated in a human donor in good health. The DNA reads as follows: TGCGCCAGCAGCCGGGCCCCCGGGACTAGCAGCGAGCAGTACTTC. Translated, this gives CASSRAPGTSSEQYF.